The clone carrying this T cell receptor beta chain turned up a few times. No antigen is known for it. This specimen belongs to a study of CD8 T cells in ankylosing spondylitis. Findings and caveats of the study: In ankylosing spondylitis patients, matched synovial fluid reportedly showed significant enrichment of disease-linked clones. In the blood and synovial fluid of reactive arthritis, some motif variants had been previously reported. A motif in TCR beta, a set of roughly eight highly homologous variants, appeared characteristic of ankylosing spondylitis blood. Relatively rare in peripheral blood, disease-linked clones were also CD8+.

The CDR3 extends over 14 amino acids. V lost 4 bases to trimming and J lost 5 bases, with 11 bases between them. CDR1 is ENHRY and CDR2 is SYGVKD in the germline V gene. TCRdb redid the calling of the 5' RACE reads with MiXCR, one entry per CDR3 protein. There are about 390,000 distinct CDR3 sequences in the sample; around 24% occur only once, and about a sixth lies in the top ten. This clonotype originated in a male donor with ankylosing spondylitis. Sequenced: blood, either unsorted or a sorted T cell fraction (not recorded which). The chain couples TRBV10-3 to TRBJ2-2; D unclear. CDR3 DNA sequence: TGTGCCATCAGTGCCCTTGATGAGACCGGGGAGCTGTTTTTT. Translated: CAISALDETGELFF.